This T cell receptor (beta chain) was retrieved from a study (dated by TCRdb to the mid-2010s). Notes on the research overall: The study investigated the origins of HIV persistence in individuals who naturally controlled HIV infection.

Receptor amplification or capture employed 5' RACE. This sample was sequenced with an Illumina HiSeq 2000. TCRdb passed the public sequencing reads through fastp at Q25 and MiXCR, retaining productive beta sequences. Rows are combined by CDR3 protein, so each entry shows the most common genes and DNA. This sample comprises hundreds of distinct CDR3 sequences, 9.2% of them detected only once. In total, the top ten clones hold roughly 19% of the sample. Taken from cysteine to phenylalanine, the CDR3 has 14 residues. Of all the DNA, just the CDR3 is kept, 42 bases in frame from base 1. The junction shows trimming of 6 bases on V and 10 bases on J, plus 16 bases between the germline ends. There are a few counts of this clonotype. Its antigen specificity is not known. Base qualities are not recorded, but no much larger clone differs from it by a single base.

Material for sequencing was central memory T cells from blood PBMCs. The cell subset or site label for this specimen denotes: central memory CD4+ T cells. Recombination linked TRBV12-3 or TRBV12-4 to TRBJ1-6, with a weak D call of TRBD1 (6 bases match). The origin of this receptor is a male donor with HIV. The CDR3 reads CASSHGQTGSPLHF. The DNA reads as follows: TGTGCCAGCAGCCACGGACAGACGGGCTCACCCCTCCACTTT.